This T cell receptor beta chain was sequenced for a study of blood T cells in healthy people across ages (dated by TCRdb to between 2015 and 2017). About the study as a whole: In model experiments, roughly one uniquely barcoded TCR beta cDNA molecule per two T cells was captured by template switching. The study measured age-related changes in TCR beta repertoire diversity using deep sequencing normalized with unique cDNA molecular identifiers. Four age groups were formed from the donors: young (average 16 years), middle-aged (approximately 40), aged (about 68) and long-lived (around 82). To avoid experimental bias, donors of different ages were distributed randomly across sequencing lanes. Two additional independent replicas of 1 million unique cDNA reads from the same blood draw were analyzed for two donors (one aged 18 to 30 and one aged 80 or older).

About this clonotype: The clone's antigen remains unknown. Base qualities are not recorded, but no much larger clone differs from it by a single base.

General study outcomes and caveats: The long-lived group showed more naive CD4+ T cells, fewer expanded clones and increased TCR diversity than the aged group, suggesting age selection. Estimates of total diversity from one million sequenced T cells were regarded as lower bounds and underestimates. Because donor CMV infection status was unknown, age-related changes in expanded clonotypes were potentially confounded. Since profiling was done on bulk unsorted PBMCs, naive and antigen-experienced compartments could not be conclusively compared. There was a strong correlation between observed TCR beta diversity and the percentage of naive T cells measured by flow cytometry. Observed TCR beta diversity per million T cells fell roughly linearly with age, and a significant reduction was already apparent by age about 36.

Via the germline V gene, CDR1 is MDHEN and CDR2 SYDVKM. There are 18 amino acids in the CDR3, from cysteine to phenylalanine inclusive. CDR3 DNA only is kept here, 54 bases in frame from base 1. Trimming removed 5 bases from V and 10 bases from J; the gene matches leave 20 bases unexplained. Donors were roughly 40 systemically healthy Caucasian individuals from Russia aged roughly 6 to 100 years. About 9.8 milliliters of peripheral blood were drawn from each donor into EDTA-treated Vacutainer tubes. PBMCs were isolated by Ficoll-Paque density-gradient centrifugation, with at least 7 million obtained per sample. Trizol reagent was used to extract total RNA from the PBMCs, yielding at least 5.5 micrograms per sample. For every donor, flow cytometry on a PBMC aliquot measured the percentage of naive CD45RAhigh/CD27high T cells. Receptors were amplified or captured by 5' RACE. Sequencing was carried out with an Illumina HiSeq 2500. A second PCR of about 6 to 11 cycles was performed with a sample-barcoded 5' primer and a J-beta primer mix. Each TCR beta cDNA molecule received a unique molecular identifier from a template-switch 5' adaptor carrying 12 random nucleotides. At least 2.5 million CDR3-containing paired-end reads were obtained from each sample. First-strand cDNA synthesis was performed from all RNA using the Mint cDNA synthesis kit, with priming by a TRBC-specific oligonucleotide. Following uracil-DNA glycosylase treatment, a first 18-cycle PCR with universal primers M1SS and BC2_uni_R was performed on all cDNA. Regarding the original processing steps: Each sample was normalized by randomly selecting 1 million high-quality reads, each carrying a distinct molecular identifier. Instead of being binned into consensus sequences, reads with shared molecular identifiers were discarded. MiTCR, run with a Q25 quality threshold and the strictest error-elimination algorithm, handled CDR3 identification, clonotype clustering and error correction. A nonparametric unseen species model using Euler transformation provided a lower-bound estimate of total TCR beta diversity. TCRdb ran its own pipeline on the public reads, namely fastp trimming at Q25 and MiXCR clone calling, and kept in-frame beta chains. Each record represents a unique CDR3 protein, reported with the most common genes and DNA among its rows. The V and J calls follow TCRdb's processing rather than the paper's. This sample comprises roughly 730,000 distinct CDR3 sequences, about 61% of them detected only once. Under 30% of the sample is in the top ten clones.

In this chain, TRBV28 is recombined with TRBJ2-1; TRBD2 fits 10 bases in the junction. The receptor was isolated from a man aged 35 to 55 in good health. Material for sequencing was blood. The CDR3 in this case is CASSPIRSSGRVSYEQFF. The nucleotides read TGTGCCAGCAGTCCGATTAGGTCCAGCGGGAGGGTCTCCTACGAGCAGTTCTTC. The full variable domain, with segments outside the CDR3 supplied by the reference TRBV28 and TRBJ2-1 proteins, appears as DVKVTQSSRYLVKRTGEKVFLECVQDMDHENMFWYRQDPGLGLRLIYFSYDVKMKEKGDIPEGYSVSREKKERFSLILESASTNQTSMYLCASSPIRSSGRVSYEQFFGPGTRLTVL.